These 24 T cell receptor beta chains share one sample of origin, sequenced in a study of CD8 T cells in ankylosing spondylitis. These receptors lack a known antigen. Each CDR3 protein gets one entry after TCRdb re-called the 5' RACE reads with MiXCR. The table records 700,000 to 1,000,000 distinct CDR3 sequences, 10% to 15% of them present only once. Study results and limitations: A motif of fewer than ten highly homologous TCR beta variants was seen as apparently characteristic of ankylosing spondylitis blood.

What was sequenced was blood, either unsorted or a sorted T cell fraction (not recorded which). The receptors shown here come from a male donor with ankylosing spondylitis.

This clonotype was recorded a few times. The J gene is TRBJ1-1, the V gene TRBV12-3 or TRBV12-4; TRBD1 might be the D (5 bases). This CDR3 is 14 amino acids long. Trimming took off 6 bases at V and 5 bases at J, with 16 bases between the two ends. The CDR3 protein is CASSRRDGVTEAFF. The CDR3 bases are TGTGCCAGCAGCCGTCGGGACGGGGTTACTGAAGCTTTCTTT.

The rearrangement uses TRBV9 and TRBJ1-2; weak D call: TRBD1 (6 bases). Per germline, CDR1 SGDLS and CDR2 YYNGEE. The CDR3 covers 15 residues. Trimming took off 3 bases at V and 0 bases at J, with 12 bases between the two ends. CDR3 amino acids: CASSAHRTANYGYTF. CDR3 nucleotide sequence: TGTGCCAGCAGCGCGCACAGGACAGCTAACTATGGCTACACCTTC.

V gene TRBV6-5 combines with J gene TRBJ2-7; maybe TRBD1 (6 bases). From germline, CDR1 is MNHEY and CDR2 SVGAGI. The CDR3 covers 15 residues. V shed 0 bases and J shed 4 bases, with 13 bases lying between them. The CDR3, as DNA: TGTGCCAGCAGTTACTCGGGGGAAGGGGGATACGAGCAGTACTTC. It yields the protein CASSYSGEGGYEQYF.

This clonotype has a handful of counts. The chain links TRBV9 to TRBJ1-3; perhaps TRBD1 as D (6 bases). The germline V and J ends were trimmed by 4 bases and 0 bases, with 20 bases remaining between them. The CDR3 contains 18 residues. Germline CDR1 reads SGDLS; CDR2 reads YYNGEE. In nucleotides, the CDR3 is TGTGCCAGCAGCTCCTCGGCGGGACACCTTTCCTCTGGAAACACCATATATTTT. Its protein product is CASSSSAGHLSSGNTIYF.

This clonotype came up a few times. The chain couples TRBV6-1 to TRBJ1-1; D perhaps matches TRBD1 (5 bases). The V gene's germline CDR1 is MNHNS and CDR2 SASEGT. The CDR3 loop spans 15 amino acids. Trimming removed 6 bases at V and 3 bases at J, with 17 bases between. The CDR3 loop reads CASRPHRRGDTEAFF. The CDR3 DNA reads as TGTGCCAGCAGGCCACATCGGCGGGGGGACACTGAAGCTTTCTTT.

This clonotype was detected ten times or more. V usage is TRBV4-3 and J usage is TRBJ2-7, with D perhaps matching TRBD1 (6 bases). The CDR3 runs to 15 residues. The germline V and J ends were trimmed by 1 base and 3 bases, with 13 bases remaining between them. Germline lookup yields CDR1 LGHNA and CDR2 YSLEER. CDR3 coding DNA: TGCGCCAGCAGCCAAGCGCAGGGACACCTCTACGAGCAGTACTTC. It is translated as CASSQAQGHLYEQYF.

This clonotype was detected a few times. The chain has TRBV20-1 and TRBJ2-7, with D hard to call. The length of the CDR3 is 13 residues. The V gene's germline CDR1 is DFQATT and CDR2 SNEGSKA (reference sequence). V lost 0 bases and J lost 5, with 11 bases in between. The CDR3 protein is CSARDPKAHEQYF. Here the CDR3 DNA reads TGCAGTGCTAGAGATCCTAAAGCTCACGAGCAGTACTTC.

This clonotype has ten or more counts. This chain joins TRBV7-2 and TRBJ1-5; possible D gene TRBD1, 6 bases. V was pared by 0 bases and J by 7 bases, with 13 bases between. Germline lookup yields CDR1 SGHTA and CDR2 FQGNSA. The CDR3 loop spans 15 amino acids. The CDR3 DNA follows: TGTGCCAGCAGCTTAGCCGGAACAGGGAACCAGCCCCAGCATTTT. The encoded protein is CASSLAGTGNQPQHF.

This clonotype was detected many times. V gene TRBV29-1 combines with J gene TRBJ1-1; D ambiguous. V was clipped by 0 bases and J by 1 base, with 0 bases between them. Germline V CDR1 and CDR2: SQVTM, ANQGSEA. CDR3 length equals 11 residues. The DNA of the CDR3 is TGCAGCGTTGAAGAGAACACTGAAGCTTTCTTT. Its translation: CSVEENTEAFF.

The J gene is TRBJ1-1, the V gene TRBV15, with D hard to call. The CDR3 covers 15 residues. Trimming stripped 5 bases from V and 1 base from J, with 14 bases between. Germline V gives CDR1 LNHNV, CDR2 YYDKDF (reference sequence). In nucleotides, the CDR3 is TGTGCCACCAGCTCGGACCGACACTGGAACACTGAAGCTTTCTTT. Translated: CATSSDRHWNTEAFF.

V and J are TRBV6-1 and TRBJ1-1, with D maybe TRBD1 (5 bases). The CDR3 is 13 residues long. The V end lost 8 bases, the J end lost 0 bases, and 10 bases lay between the germline ends. The V gene's germline CDR1 is MNHNS and CDR2 SASEGT. The DNA for the CDR3 is TGTGCCAGCGGCCAGGGCATGAACACTGAAGCTTTCTTT. Translation gives CASGQGMNTEAFF.

The V call is TRBV12-3 or TRBV12-4, the J call TRBJ1-2, with TRBD1 as a possible D gene (5 bases). The V end lost 1 base, the J end lost 11 bases, and 14 bases lay between the germline ends. The CDR3 is 13 residues long. CDR3 residues: CASSLDLWGRYTF. The CDR3 bases are TGTGCCAGCAGTTTAGATCTCTGGGGACGGTACACCTTC.

This clonotype was seen repeatedly, ten times or more. This chain links TRBV7-2 with TRBJ2-7; 8 bases agree with TRBD2. This CDR3 region has 13 residues. Germline CDR1 reads SGHTA; CDR2 reads FQGNSA. V lost 2 bases to trimming and J lost 6 bases; unmatched junction nucleotides: 3. This CDR3 is CASSLWGLGEQYF. In DNA, the CDR3 is TGTGCCAGCAGCTTATGGGGACTAGGCGAGCAGTACTTC.

This clonotype was recorded a few times. V gene TRBV11-2 combines with J gene TRBJ2-7; 8 bases fit TRBD1. J lost 4 bases, V lost 2 bases, and 10 bases had no gene match. Germline values: CDR1 SGHAT, CDR2 FQNNGV. CDR3 length: 16 amino acids. The DNA of the CDR3 is TGTGCCAGCAGCTTACAACCGGGACAGGACGGGTACGAGCAGTACTTC. This sequence encodes CASSLQPGQDGYEQYF.

J is TRBJ1-1 and V is TRBV5-1, with a weak D call TRBD1 (5 bases). The CDR3 consists of 13 residues. The germline V gene has CDR1 SGHRS and CDR2 YFSETQ. Between the trimmed V and J ends, which lost 3 bases and 4 bases, there was a span of 10 bases. The CDR3 DNA is TGCGCCAGCAGCTCGACAGTCGGCACTGAAGCTTTCTTT. Translating gives CASSSTVGTEAFF.

CDR3 protein: CSASPPGREGTPLHF. Here the CDR3 DNA reads TGCAGTGCTAGTCCCCCAGGGAGGGAAGGGACACCCCTCCACTTT. The chain combines TRBV20-1 with TRBJ1-6; a weak D match, TRBD1 (5 bases). Germline-derived CDR1 and CDR2 are DFQATT and SNEGSKA (reference sequence). The V gene lost 3 bases and the J gene lost 11 bases, with 20 bases spanning the gap. The CDR3 spans 15 residues.

V and J are TRBV12-3 or TRBV12-4 and TRBJ2-7; D might be TRBD1 (5 bases). The CDR3 is 15 residues long. Deletions cut 4 bases from V and 1 base from J, with 14 bases between. CDR3 region: CASSYGRRVSYEQYF. The DNA for the CDR3 is TGTGCCAGCAGTTACGGCCGCAGGGTTTCCTACGAGCAGTACTTC.

This clonotype was seen many times. The chain uses TRBV20-1 and TRBJ2-3; 7 bases fit TRBD2. The CDR3 runs to 15 residues. Germline trimming cut 1 base from V and 4 bases from J; bases unmatched to any gene: 8. Germline V gene data show CDR1 as DFQATT and CDR2 as SNEGSKA (reference sequence). In DNA form, the CDR3 reads TGCAGTGCTAGAGCGTTTGGCCGGGAGGCAGATACGCAGTATTTT. Amino acids: CSARAFGREADTQYF.

The chain joins TRBV20-1 to TRBJ1-1; weak D call: TRBD1 (5 bases). This CDR3 has 14 amino acids. In germline, CDR1 is DFQATT, CDR2 SNEGSKA (reference sequence). Here the CDR3 reads CSPRGAGGNTEAFF. The CDR3, as DNA: TGCAGCCCTAGAGGGGCAGGAGGGAACACTGAAGCTTTCTTT.

In its sample, this clonotype was seen a few times. The CDR3 DNA is TGCAGTGCCCTAAGGCGGCAAACTTCCACAGATACGCAGTATTTT. Translating gives CSALRRQTSTDTQYF. The chain uses TRBV20-1 and TRBJ2-3; no definite D call. The V end was cut by 6 bases, the J end by 2 bases, with 18 bases between. The germline V gene encodes CDR1 DFQATT and CDR2 SNEGSKA (reference sequence). The CDR3 is 15 amino acids.

The table lists this clonotype with a few counts. The V and J genes are TRBV29-1 and TRBJ2-3; TRBD1 or TRBD2 may be the D gene (6 bases each). The germline V gene has CDR1 SQVTM and CDR2 ANQGSEA. V lost 4 bases and J lost 3, with 17 bases in between. The CDR3 has 15 amino acids. This CDR3 reads CSVVEGGAGTDTQYF. The CDR3 DNA is TGCAGCGTTGTAGAGGGGGGCGCGGGTACAGATACGCAGTATTTT.

This clonotype was observed a few times. The V call is TRBV5-1, the J call TRBJ2-5; a weak D match, TRBD1 (5 bases). The CDR3 is made up of 16 amino acids. Germline V lookup: CDR1 SGHRS, CDR2 YFSETQ. Deletions cut 4 bases from V and 1 base from J, with 17 bases between. The CDR3 loop is CASSEVGLAPQETQYF. The CDR3 coding sequence is TGCGCCAGCAGCGAGGTGGGGCTGGCCCCCCAAGAGACCCAGTACTTC.

The table lists this clonotype with many counts. J is TRBJ1-1 and V is TRBV7-2; D gene uncertain. Trimming took off 3 bases at V and 4 bases at J, with 9 bases between the two ends. CDR3 length equals 13 residues. Germline values: CDR1 SGHTA, CDR2 FQGNSA. The CDR3 reads CASSLVMGTEAFF. The DNA for the CDR3 is TGTGCCAGCAGCTTGGTGATGGGCACTGAAGCTTTCTTT.

This clonotype was detected ten times or more. The chain recombines TRBV20-1 with TRBJ1-1; D possibly corresponds to TRBD1 (5 bases). The CDR3 is 13 amino acids. Trimming removed 3 bases at V and 1 base at J, with 9 bases between. CDR1 and CDR2 (germline): DFQATT, SNEGSKA (reference sequence). The CDR3 is CSARGGRNTEAFF. The CDR3 DNA reads as TGCAGTGCTAGGGGGGGAAGGAACACTGAAGCTTTCTTT.